This section outlines one TCR beta chain sequence together with its context. The data were produced by immunoSEQ multiplex PCR, yet TCRdb's version contains in-frame clones alone and is incomplete. The sample has fewer than 1 million clones; 95% to 97% are singletons. Looked up from germline, CDR1 is SEHNR and CDR2 is FQNEAQ (reference sequence). V lost 2 bases and J lost 5, with 12 bases in between. The CDR3 length is 15 residues. This entry comes from a study of shared clonotypes between healthy human individuals. As defined, naive CD8 cells were CD45RO-negative and positively selected for CCR7, with terminally differentiated effector memory CD45RA+ cells excluded. The study drew all its donors from Caucasian adults living in Nashville, Tennessee.

The clonotype comes from a man aged 30 to 45 in good health. The gene calls are TRBV7-9 and TRBJ2-2; possibly TRBD2 for D (5 bases). Sequencing was carried out using naive CD8+ T cells sorted from blood. The CDR3, as DNA: TGTGCCAGCAGCTTAAGGGAGCTCGGGACCGGGGAGCTGTTTTTT. Protein sequence: CASSLRELGTGELFF.